The rows below give T cell receptor beta chains drawn from one sample of a study of blood T cells in healthy people across ages. TCRdb analysed the 5' RACE reads with MiXCR anew, one entry per CDR3 protein. Of around 800,000 distinct CDR3 sequences listed, around 45% were seen once; the top ten hold roughly 18%. Sequencing input: blood. The source is a man older than 75 in good health. The CDR3 runs from the conserved cysteine through the conserved F or W. A D gene is named only where the DNA matches it firmly. The size entry is marked missing in some rows and otherwise reads once, few, many or a size class.

D	V	J	size	DNA	CDR3
NA	TRBV20-1	TRBJ2-1	NA	TGCAGTGCTATTAGTGGCGGAAATTCCTACAATGAGCAGTTCTTC	CSAISGGNSYNEQFF
NA	TRBV20-1	TRBJ2-3	NA	TGCAGTGCTAGAGGAACGGGATTTACAGATACGCAGTATTTT	CSARGTGFTDTQYF
NA	TRBV20-1	TRBJ2-4	many	TGCAGTGCCGGACCCGGACTAATTCGTGACATTCAGTACTTC	CSAGPGLIRDIQYF
NA	TRBV29-1	TRBJ2-1	few	TGCAGCGTTGCGCGGGACCCAATATGGGAGCAGTTCTTC	CSVARDPIWEQFF
NA	TRBV14	TRBJ1-1	NA	TGTGCCAGCAGCCTCCGGACGGGCTTGAACACTGAAGCTTTCTTT	CASSLRTGLNTEAFF
TRBD2	TRBV9	TRBJ2-2	few	TGTGCCAGCAGCGTAACGGGAGGGCCCGGCACCGGGGAGCTGTTTTTT	CASSVTGGPGTGELFF
NA	TRBV6-2/TRBV6-3	TRBJ1-4	few	TGTGCCAGCAGTATCACCGGAACAACGGCAAAACTGTTTTTT	CASSITGTTAKLFF
NA	TRBV29-1	TRBJ2-5	NA	TGCAGCGTTGAAGAGAACTTACAAGAGACCCAGTACTTC	CSVEENLQETQYF
TRBD2	TRBV20-1	TRBJ2-4	few	TGCAGTGCAGTTGGGTCGAGGGGGACTAGCGGGAGAGGGGACATTCAGTACTTC	CSAVGSRGTSGRGDIQYF
TRBD1	TRBV5-1	TRBJ2-7	few	TGCGCCAGCAGCTTGGTACAGGGGCTAAAATACGAGCAGTACTTC	CASSLVQGLKYEQYF
NA	TRBV12-3/TRBV12-4	TRBJ1-2	NA	TGTGCCAGCAGCTCCGACGCGGGGTCAGGTGGTTATGGCTACACCTTC	CASSSDAGSGGYGYTF
TRBD2	TRBV6-5	TRBJ2-1	NA	TGTGCCAGCAGCACGACTAGCGGGGTCTCCTACAATGAGCAGTTCTTC	CASSTTSGVSYNEQFF
TRBD2	TRBV11-3	TRBJ2-7	many	TGTGCCAGTAAACCCGGAGGGACTAGAGCCTACGAGCAGTACTTC	CASKPGGTRAYEQYF
NA	TRBV5-1	TRBJ2-1	many	TGCGCCAGCAGCTTGGGGCCCGCCTCAGATGAGCAGTTCTTC	CASSLGPASDEQFF
TRBD2	TRBV15	TRBJ2-3	once	TGTGCCACCAGCAAACTAGCGGGGACGGAAGATACGCAGTATTTT	CATSKLAGTEDTQYF
TRBD1	TRBV29-1	TRBJ2-7	few	TGCAGCGTGGGACGGACAGGGGGCGCCGAGCAGTACTTC	CSVGRTGGAEQYF
TRBD2	TRBV7-2	TRBJ2-3	NA	TGTGCCAGCAGGGAAACTAGCGGAGGCACAGATACGCAGTATTTT	CASRETSGGTDTQYF
TRBD2	TRBV6-6	TRBJ2-3	NA	TGTGCCAGCAGTAAACTAGCGGGAGGCCCAGATACGCAGTATTTT	CASSKLAGGPDTQYF
TRBD2	TRBV10-3	TRBJ2-7	few	TGTGCCATCAGTGAGCGGAGCGGGAGTACCTACAATGAGCAGTACTTC	CAISERSGSTYNEQYF
TRBD2	TRBV24-1	TRBJ2-7	NA	TGTGCCACCAGTGATTGGGCCAGGGCTAGCGGGAGGGGGTACAATGAGCAGTACTTC	CATSDWARASGRGYNEQYF
NA	TRBV2	TRBJ2-7	NA	TGTGCCAGCAGCGCCATAAAAGGGGGCGAGCAGTACTTC	CASSAIKGGEQYF
NA	TRBV29-1	TRBJ2-3	NA	TGCAGCGTTGAATACGGGGGCACAGATACGCAGTATTTT	CSVEYGGTDTQYF
NA	TRBV10-3	TRBJ1-1	once	TGTGCCATCAGTGACCATGACAGGAGACCAGAACGAGCTGAAGCTTTCTTT	CAISDHDRRPERAEAFF
NA	TRBV27	TRBJ2-6	NA	TGTGCCAGCAGTTTGATAGGCCGCATCTCTGGGGCCAACGTCCTGACTTTC	CASSLIGRISGANVLTF
NA	TRBV12-3/TRBV12-4	TRBJ2-2	NA	TGTGCCAGCAGTTTTGTGCTGCAACTGAACACCGGGGAGCTGTTTTTT	CASSFVLQLNTGELFF
NA	TRBV7-2	TRBJ2-4	NA	TGTGTCAGCAAGACGGGCAGGCGGGCTATAAACAAGACCAAAAACATTCAGTACTTC	CVSKTGRRAINKTKNIQYF